Presented here are 17 T cell receptor beta chains from one specimen sequenced in a study of PD-1 blockade in classical Hodgkin lymphoma. Specified time point: cycle 4 day 1 (C4D1), after 6 weeks of nivolumab. All patients experienced relapse after autologous stem cell transplantation, and brentuximab vedotin exposure was variable. The assay was immunoSEQ multiplex PCR, and TCRdb's table has in-frame clones only and misses some. The table lists roughly 8,000 clones, around 88% of them singletons, with roughly a third in the top ten. The material was peripheral blood mononuclear cells (PBMCs), obtained before the fourth cycle of nivolumab. All receptors derive from a human donor with classical Hodgkin lymphoma.

The J gene is TRBJ2-3, the V gene TRBV7-9, with D perhaps matching TRBD2 (6 bases). Trimming removed 5 bases from V and 2 bases from J, with 14 bases in between. CDR3 length: 15 amino acids. CDR1 is SEHNR and CDR2 is FQNEAQ in the germline V gene (reference sequence). The DNA for the CDR3 is TGTGCCAGCAGCGCGGGGCTCCATACCACAGATACGCAGTATTTT. This encodes CASSAGLHTTDTQYF.

This chain joins TRBV7-9 and TRBJ1-4, with D uncertain. CDR3 size: 13 residues. The V gene's germline CDR1 is SEHNR and CDR2 FQNEAQ (reference sequence). The V end was cut by 0 bases, the J end by 8 bases, with 7 bases between. CDR3 protein: CASSLARGEKLFF. DNA of the CDR3: TGTGCCAGCAGCTTAGCCAGAGGCGAAAAACTGTTTTTT.

This sequence joins TRBV5-1 and TRBJ2-2, with 9 bases identical to TRBD1. J lost 2 bases, V lost 4 bases, and 3 bases had no gene match. Germline lookup yields CDR1 SGHRS and CDR2 YFSETQ. This CDR3 has 15 amino acids. This CDR3 is CASSRTGENTGELFF. CDR3 in DNA: TGCGCCAGCAGCAGGACAGGGGAAAACACCGGGGAGCTGTTTTTT.

The chain combines TRBV5-8 with TRBJ1-4; 7 bases are shared with TRBD1. Germline loops: CDR1 SGHTS, CDR2 YDEGEE. The CDR3 sequence is 15 residues long. V shed 5 bases, J shed 8 bases, and the junction held 12 bases outside the gene matches. The CDR3 nucleotides are TGTGCCAGCAGTCTGGCGAGGGGGCGCCGGGAAAAACTGTTTTTT. Amino acids: CASSLARGRREKLFF.

This clone appeared once. The chain recombines TRBV18 with TRBJ2-7, with D possibly matching TRBD1 (5 bases). Germline loops: CDR1 KGHSH, CDR2 LQKENI. Trimming cost V 3 bases and J 6 bases, with 12 bases left between them. The CDR3 consists of 13 residues. CDR3 residues: CASSPGSGFEQYF. The CDR3 DNA is TGTGCCAGCTCACCTGGGTCAGGGTTCGAGCAGTACTTC.

The J gene is TRBJ2-7, the V gene TRBV2; perhaps D is TRBD1 or TRBD2 (6 bases each). The ends were cut back, 7 bases at V and 2 bases at J, with 12 bases in the middle. This CDR3 comprises 13 residues. Germline V CDR1 and CDR2: SNHLY, FYNNEI. The CDR3 DNA is TGTGCCAGCAATCCGGGGGCTCCCTACGAGCAGTACTTC. Residues: CASNPGAPYEQYF.

In its sample, this clone was seen once. The chain recombines TRBV5-1 with TRBJ2-5; 13 bases fit TRBD2. This CDR3 spans 17 amino acids. Germline loops: CDR1 SGHRS, CDR2 YFSETQ. V dropped 1 base and J dropped 2; count of bases not matched to a gene: 5. For the CDR3, the DNA is TGCGCCAGCAGCTTGACTAGCGGGAGGGTTTGGCAAGAGACCCAGTACTTC. Encoded protein: CASSLTSGRVWQETQYF.

This chain links TRBV4-1 with TRBJ2-5, with TRBD2 matching over 9 bases. Germline loops: CDR1 MGHRA, CDR2 YSYEKL. The V and J ends lost 3 bases and 2 bases, in that order; junction bases with no gene match: 4. This CDR3 comprises 15 residues. The CDR3 loop is CASSQGLAVQETQYF. Here the CDR3 DNA reads TGCGCCAGCAGCCAGGGACTAGCAGTTCAAGAGACCCAGTACTTC.

This clone showed up just once. The chain couples TRBV5-4 to TRBJ1-4, with D unclear. Germline CDR1 SGHNT, CDR2 YYREEE (reference sequence). The V gene lost 0 bases and the J gene lost 8 bases, with 14 bases spanning the gap. The CDR3 length is 15 residues. CDR3 residues: CASSLAGPKPEKLFF. The CDR3 coding sequence is TGTGCCAGCAGCTTGGCCGGGCCCAAGCCCGAAAAACTGTTTTTT.

CDR3 in DNA: TGTGCCAGCAGCTCACGACAGGGCGTTACGCAGTATTTT. Translating gives CASSSRQGVTQYF. The chain couples TRBV9 to TRBJ2-3, with 7 bases that match TRBD1. Germline V gene data show CDR1 as SGDLS and CDR2 as YYNGEE. V was pared by 4 bases and J by 8 bases, with 7 bases of the junction left unmatched. CDR3 length: 13 residues.

The chain combines TRBV27 with TRBJ2-1; 9 bases are a match to TRBD2. V shed 8 bases, J shed 5 bases, and the junction held 4 bases outside the gene matches. CDR1 and CDR2 (germline): MNHEY, SMNVEV (reference sequence). The CDR3 spans 13 residues. CDR3 region: CASPGLADNEQFF. In DNA, the CDR3 is TGTGCCAGCCCGGGACTAGCAGACAATGAGCAGTTCTTC.

The V call is TRBV6-6, the J call TRBJ2-7; D perhaps matches TRBD2 (5 bases). V gave up 2 bases and J gave up 11 bases, with 16 bases separating them. Germline V CDR1 and CDR2: MNHNY, SVGAGI (reference sequence). This CDR3 contains 13 residues. The CDR3 sequence: CASSYTLGEVKYF. The DNA of the CDR3 is TGTGCCAGCAGTTACACACTAGGAGAGGTTAAGTACTTC.

The chain carries TRBV5-1 and TRBJ1-4; no reliable D call. CDR1 and CDR2 (germline): SGHRS, YFSETQ. The CDR3 is made up of 13 amino acids. V was pared by 4 bases and J by 7 bases, with 11 bases between. The DNA of the CDR3 is TGCGCCAGCAGCCCCCCCAGTGGTGAAAAACTGTTTTTT. Translated, it gives CASSPPSGEKLFF.

This clone has only a few counts. The chain has TRBV4-2 and TRBJ1-5; D is perhaps TRBD1 (6 bases). Germline V CDR1 and CDR2: LGHNA, YNFKEQ. Trimming cost V 3 bases and J 0 bases, with 12 bases left between them. The length of the CDR3 is 16 residues. CDR3 sequence reads: CASSQEGTYSNQPQHF. The CDR3 coding sequence is TGTGCCAGCAGCCAGGAAGGGACATATAGCAATCAGCCCCAGCATTTT.

In its sample, this clone was seen a few times. The V gene is TRBV30, the J gene TRBJ1-2, with 11 bases lining up with TRBD1. The V and J ends lost 5 bases and 6 bases, in that order; junction bases with no gene match: 11. The CDR3 extends over 15 amino acids. Germline loops: CDR1 GTSNPN, CDR2 SVGIG (reference sequence). The CDR3 nucleotides read TGTGCCTGGCAGAAAAAGGGACAGGGGGACCATGGCTACACCTTC. This encodes CAWQKKGQGDHGYTF.

V gene TRBV11-2 combines with J gene TRBJ2-7, with D hard to call. The V and J ends lost 2 bases and 4 bases respectively, with 6 bases between them. The CDR3 is made up of 12 amino acids. Per the germline V gene, CDR1 is SGHAT and CDR2 is FQNNGV. The CDR3 sequence is CASSLSRYEQYF. CDR3 DNA: TGTGCCAGCAGCTTATCCCGTTACGAGCAGTACTTC.

The gene calls are TRBV19 and TRBJ2-7; 9 bases line up with TRBD2. The CDR3 is made up of 15 amino acids. The V gene's germline CDR1 is LNHDA and CDR2 SQIVND (reference sequence). J was trimmed by 2 bases and V by 1 base; bases with no gene match: 3. The CDR3 protein is CASSIVLAGTYEQYF. In DNA, the CDR3 is TGTGCCAGTAGTATAGTCCTAGCGGGGACCTACGAGCAGTACTTC. Based on the CDR3 plus reference TRBV19 and TRBJ2-7, the full variable domain is DGGITQSPKYLFRKEGQNVTLSCEQNLNHDAMYWYRQDPGQGLRLIYYSQIVNDFQKGDIAEGYSVSREKKESFPLTVTSAQKNPTAFYLCASSIVLAGTYEQYFGPGTRLTVT.